The clone carrying this T cell receptor (beta chain) has more than one count but fewer than ten. Its antigen is unknown. Samples came from axillary lymph nodes draining the breast cancer. The germline V gene has CDR1 MNHEY and CDR2 SMNVEV (reference sequence). The CDR3 runs to 14 residues. The V end was cut by 2 bases, the J end by 1 base, with 8 bases between. The data stem from a study of breast tumors, draining lymph nodes, adjacent tissues. Each CDR3 protein gets one entry after TCRdb re-called the multiplex PCR reads with MiXCR. The data show 150,000 to 200,000 distinct CDR3 sequences, 30% to 35% seen once. Study-level findings and limits: Findings are consistent with lymph node origin and intratumoral expansion of most tumor T cells.

The source of this sequence is a female donor with breast cancer. Some clones in this sample may be carry-over from other donors' samples. Sequenced sample: axillary lymph node tissue. The chain carries TRBV27 and TRBJ1-2; D gene unclear. The CDR3 here is CASSLLGNNYGYTF. The CDR3 DNA follows: TGTGCCAGCAGTTTACTCGGGAATAACTATGGCTACACCTTC.